This T cell receptor (beta chain) was found in a study of cytomegalovirus exposure and HLA in healthy donors. General study results and limits: TCR sequences were mostly rare, though some public TCRs occurred in many donors.

Profiled with immunoSEQ multiplex PCR; TCRdb holds only in-frame clones, not every one. The repertoire holds over 200,000 clones, with 80% to 90% as singletons. The donors were members of the validation cohort comprising over a hundred subjects, separate from the roughly 670-subject first cohort. As to this clone: Antigen specificity is unknown.

The V and J ends lost 8 bases and 6 bases respectively, with 14 bases between them. Germline CDR1 WSHSY, CDR2 SAAADI. The CDR3 extends over 13 amino acids. This clonotype was obtained from a woman between 18 and 30 years old in good health and CMV-seronegative. The sample taken for sequencing was PBMCs. This sequence joins TRBV10-2 and TRBJ2-1; TRBD2 is a possible D gene (5 bases). As DNA, the CDR3 is TGCGCCAGCGGTCGGGTCGGGGTCAATGAGCAGTTCTTC. As protein: CASGRVGVNEQFF.